The rows below give T cell receptor beta chains drawn from one sample of a study of cytomegalovirus exposure and HLA in healthy donors. Produced via immunoSEQ multiplex PCR; TCRdb's table is partial and in-frame only. The sample lists some 110,000 clones, over 80% occurring once. The sample consisted of PBMCs. Receptors originate from a man younger than 45 in good health and CMV-seronegative. Both conserved end residues are trimmed from each CDR3.

TRBV7-6,TRBJ2-1,ASSILAASSYNEQF
TRBV2,TRBJ2-5,ASRGGGAWETQY
TRBV27,TRBJ2-1,ASIRQVAGPYNEQF
TRBV28,TRBJ1-2,ASTSWGPIENYGYT
TRBV27,TRBJ2-7,ASGGQGALYEQY
TRBV6-5,TRBJ2-3,ASSLQTSGGEHTQY
TRBV5-6,TRBJ2-5,ASSQTSGGPLGTQY
TRBV5-1,TRBJ1-1,ASSPTGDNTEAF
TRBV2,TRBJ1-1,ASSLKMNTEAF
TRBV19,TRBJ1-2,ASSRRDGSYGYT
TRBV5-1,TRBJ2-3,ASSLIPSADTQY
TRBV5-4,TRBJ2-3,ASSPGRGRSTDTQY
TRBV2,TRBJ2-4,ASSVGGNAKNIQY
TRBV5-6,TRBJ1-2,ASSSGLRLANYGYT
TRBV27,TRBJ1-4,ASSPFSVATNEKLF
TRBV27,TRBJ2-7,ASSLTPTTGGAWQY